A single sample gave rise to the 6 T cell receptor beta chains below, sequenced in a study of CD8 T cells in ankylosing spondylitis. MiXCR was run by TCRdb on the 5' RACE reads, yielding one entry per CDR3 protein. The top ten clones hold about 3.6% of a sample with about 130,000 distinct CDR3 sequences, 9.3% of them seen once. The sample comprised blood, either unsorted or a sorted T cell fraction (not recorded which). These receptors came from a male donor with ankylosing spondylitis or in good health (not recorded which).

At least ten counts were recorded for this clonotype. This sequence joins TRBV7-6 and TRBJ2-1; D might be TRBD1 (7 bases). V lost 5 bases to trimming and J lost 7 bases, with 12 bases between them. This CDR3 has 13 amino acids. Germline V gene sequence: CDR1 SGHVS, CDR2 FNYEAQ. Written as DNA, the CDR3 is TGTGCCAGCAGCCTCCAGGGGGGTAATGAGCAGTTCTTC. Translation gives CASSLQGGNEQFF.

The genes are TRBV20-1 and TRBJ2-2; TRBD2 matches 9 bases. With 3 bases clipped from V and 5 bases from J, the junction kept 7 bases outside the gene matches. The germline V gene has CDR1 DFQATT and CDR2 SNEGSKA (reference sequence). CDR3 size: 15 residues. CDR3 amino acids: CSASHGLAGTGELFF. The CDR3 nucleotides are TGCAGTGCTAGCCATGGGCTAGCGGGGACCGGGGAGCTGTTTTTT.

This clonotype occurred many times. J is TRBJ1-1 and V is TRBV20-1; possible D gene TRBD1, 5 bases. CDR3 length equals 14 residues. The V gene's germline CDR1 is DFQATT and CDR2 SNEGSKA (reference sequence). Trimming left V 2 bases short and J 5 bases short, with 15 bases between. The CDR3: CSARLGRGGTEAFF. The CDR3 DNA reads TGCAGTGCTAGACTTGGACGGGGGGGTACTGAAGCTTTCTTT.

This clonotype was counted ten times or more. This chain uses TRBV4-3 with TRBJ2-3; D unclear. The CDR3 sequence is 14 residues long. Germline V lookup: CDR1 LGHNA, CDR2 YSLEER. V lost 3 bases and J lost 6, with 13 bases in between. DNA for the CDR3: TGCGCCAGCAGCCAGTCCCCAAGTTCCGATACGCAGTATTTT. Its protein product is CASSQSPSSDTQYF.

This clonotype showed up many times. The CDR3 sequence: CAGKSRYEQYF. The CDR3 region has the DNA TGTGCCGGAAAAAGTCGGTACGAGCAGTACTTC. The chain couples TRBV3-1 to TRBJ2-7; unclear D gene. Germline CDR1 LGHDT, CDR2 YNNKEL (reference sequence). Deletions cut 11 bases from V and 4 bases from J, with 12 bases between. The CDR3 contains 11 residues.

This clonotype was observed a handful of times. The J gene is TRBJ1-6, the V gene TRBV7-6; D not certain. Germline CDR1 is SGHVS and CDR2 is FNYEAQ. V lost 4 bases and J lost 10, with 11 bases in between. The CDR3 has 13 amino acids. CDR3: CASSSDSGSPLHF. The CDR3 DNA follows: TGTGCCAGCAGCTCAGATAGTGGCTCACCCCTCCACTTT.